This T cell receptor (beta chain) derives from a study of T cell therapy after organ transplantation. Looking at the study overall: About 85% of the ten patients were clinical responders.

The repertoire was sequenced with immunoSEQ multiplex PCR; TCRdb's copy has only in-frame clones and lacks some. This sample has about 6,000 clones, with about 74% found just once. The CDR3 has 13 amino acids. Germline-derived CDR1 and CDR2 are MDHEN and SYDVKM. The germline V and J ends were trimmed by 5 bases and 6 bases, with 13 bases remaining between them. As for this clone: The antigen is undetermined.

The time point was: 4-8 weeks after completion of therapy. The chain links TRBV28 to TRBJ1-1; the D gene is possibly TRBD1 (5 bases). This receptor was identified in a human patient who had received a solid organ transplant and had CMV disease. Some T cells may be supplied by the graft donor. The starting material was CD8+ T cells from blood, obtained after autologous CMV-specific T cell therapy. The CDR3 DNA follows: TGTGCCAGCAGTCCCTTAGGGGTGGCTGAAGCTTTCTTT. Translation: CASSPLGVAEAFF.